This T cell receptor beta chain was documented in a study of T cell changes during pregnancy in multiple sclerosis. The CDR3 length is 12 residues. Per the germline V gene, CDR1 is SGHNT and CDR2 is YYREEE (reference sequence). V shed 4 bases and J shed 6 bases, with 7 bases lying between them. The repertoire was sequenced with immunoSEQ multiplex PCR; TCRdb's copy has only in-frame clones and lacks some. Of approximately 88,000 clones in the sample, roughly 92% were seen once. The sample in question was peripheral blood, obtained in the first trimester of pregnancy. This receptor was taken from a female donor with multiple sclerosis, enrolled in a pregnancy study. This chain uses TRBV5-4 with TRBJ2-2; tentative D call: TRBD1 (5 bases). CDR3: CASSLGPGELFF. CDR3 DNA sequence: TGTGCCAGCAGCCTGGGGCCCGGGGAGCTGTTTTTT.